The 30 T cell receptor beta chains presented below share a single source sample, sequenced in a study of cytomegalovirus exposure and HLA in healthy donors. It was with 60 Vbeta and 13 Jbeta primers that the PCR ran. The table came from immunoSEQ multiplex PCR; TCRdb's copy has only in-frame clones and leaves some out. The sample gives some 130,000 clones, about 80% of which show up once; 1% to 1.5% is in the top ten. Sequencing was done on a sample of PBMCs. The receptors here all came from a girl aged 2 to 10 in good health and CMV-seronegative.

Turning to this clone: One end of the junction does not line up with germline, which may come from a read error. The chain has TRBV19 and TRBJ1-5; D gene uncertain. The CDR3 is made up of 13 amino acids. Germline CDR1 and CDR2: LNHDA and SQIVND (reference sequence). DNA for the CDR3: TGTGCCAGTAGTATAAGTAGCAGTCAGCCCCAGCATTTT. Its protein product is CASSISSSQPQHF.

V and J are TRBV2 and TRBJ1-1; TRBD1 agrees at 8 bases. The junction had 6 bases not matched to a gene; V was cut back by 5 bases and J by 4 bases. The CDR3 extends over 14 amino acids. CDR1 and CDR2 from the germline V gene are SNHLY and FYNNEI. This chain's CDR3 is CASSSAGGVTEAFF. In DNA, the CDR3 is TGTGCCAGCAGTTCAGCAGGGGGCGTCACTGAAGCTTTCTTT.

The chain carries TRBV6-5 and TRBJ1-1; TRBD1 aligns across 9 bases. J gave up 5 bases and V 2 bases, and 3 bases lay outside the gene matches. This CDR3 is built from 14 residues. Germline assignment: CDR1 MNHEY and CDR2 SVGAGI. CDR3 sequence reads: CASSYVQGATEAFF. CDR3 nucleotides: TGTGCCAGCAGTTACGTACAGGGGGCTACTGAAGCTTTCTTT.

The rearrangement uses TRBV11-2 and TRBJ2-7; D not resolved. V dropped 5 bases and J dropped 2 bases, with 16 bases sitting between them. Germline V gene data show CDR1 as SGHAT and CDR2 as FQNNGV. CDR3 size: 15 residues. The CDR3 bases are TGTGCCAGCAGCCTTACCCGCCAGGCCCCCTACGAGCAGTACTTC. As protein: CASSLTRQAPYEQYF.

This chain links TRBV5-1 with TRBJ2-3, with D tentatively TRBD2 (6 bases). This CDR3 is built from 15 residues. CDR1 SGHRS and CDR2 YFSETQ come from the germline V gene. Trimming took 4 bases from V and 2 from J, leaving 14 bases between them. The CDR3 spells CASSPRSGATDTQYF. The CDR3 region has the DNA TGCGCCAGCAGCCCCCGTAGCGGCGCCACAGATACGCAGTATTTT.

V is TRBV9 and J is TRBJ2-6, with D possibly being TRBD1 (7 bases). The CDR3 is 17 amino acids. Germline assignment: CDR1 SGDLS and CDR2 YYNGEE. The germline V and J ends were trimmed by 3 bases and 4 bases, with 17 bases remaining between them. CDR3 in DNA: TGTGCCAGCAGCGGGCCAGGGGGAGGAGGGGGGGCCAACGTCCTGACTTTC. Translating gives CASSGPGGGGGANVLTF.

Only a few counts were recorded for this clone. The chain links TRBV5-4 to TRBJ2-1, with 12 nucleotides matching TRBD1. V lost 3 bases, J lost 8 bases, and 6 bases stayed unmatched. CDR1 is SGHNT, CDR2 YYREEE, per germline (reference sequence). CDR3 length: 15 residues. CDR3 in amino acids: CASSSGTGGRDEQFF. The CDR3 nucleotides are TGTGCCAGCAGCTCCGGGACAGGGGGCAGGGATGAGCAGTTCTTC. Looking up the rest from reference TRBV5-4 and TRBJ2-1 gives the full variable domain: ETGVTQSPTHLIKTRGQQVTLRCSSQSGHNTVSWYQQALGQGPQFIFQYYREEENGRGNFPPRFSGLQFPNYSSELNVNALELDDSALYLCASSSGTGGRDEQFFGPGTRLTVL.

The rearrangement links TRBV19 to TRBJ2-3; no reliable D call. Germline V gene data show CDR1 as LNHDA and CDR2 as SQIVND (reference sequence). Deletions cut 3 bases from V and 1 base from J, with 8 bases between. There are 14 residues in the CDR3. The CDR3 DNA follows: TGTGCCAGTAGTATGCTAGAGGGCACAGATACGCAGTATTTT. It specifies CASSMLEGTDTQYF. Complete variable domain (other parts from reference TRBV19 and TRBJ2-3): DGGITQSPKYLFRKEGQNVTLSCEQNLNHDAMYWYRQDPGQGLRLIYYSQIVNDFQKGDIAEGYSVSREKKESFPLTVTSAQKNPTAFYLCASSMLEGTDTQYFGPGTRLTVL.

As to this clone: Additional DNA sequences in this sample encode the identical CDR3. The chain couples TRBV9 to TRBJ2-2; no reliable D call. The germline V gene encodes CDR1 SGDLS and CDR2 YYNGEE. The CDR3 sequence is 14 residues long. V shed 3 bases and J shed 2 bases, with 8 bases lying between them. This CDR3 is CASSASGNTGELFF. CDR3 sequence (DNA): TGTGCCAGCAGCGCCTCGGGTAACACCGGGGAGCTGTTTTTT. The entire variable domain, with the rest obtained from reference TRBV9 and TRBJ2-2, is as follows: DSGVTQTPKHLITATGQRVTLRCSPRSGDLSVYWYQQSLDQGLQFLIQYYNGEERAKGNILERFSAQQFPDLHSELNLSSLELGDSALYFCASSASGNTGELFFGEGSRLTVL.

V is TRBV2 and J is TRBJ2-3; D gene ambiguous. The CDR3 length is 15 residues. Per germline, CDR1 SNHLY and CDR2 FYNNEI. The V end lost 3 bases, the J end lost 2 bases, and 12 bases lay between the germline ends. The CDR3 DNA reads TGTGCCAGCAGTGATGAAGCTTCTTCCACAGATACGCAGTATTTT. Encoded protein: CASSDEASSTDTQYF. The complete variable domain, with remaining parts taken from reference TRBV2 and TRBJ2-3, reads EPEVTQTPSHQVTQMGQEVILRCVPISNHLYFYWYRQILGQKVEFLVSFYNNEISEKSEIFDDQFSVERPDGSNFTLKIRSTKLEDSAMYFCASSDEASSTDTQYFGPGTRLTVL.

This rearrangement joins TRBV7-8 to TRBJ1-6; 8 nucleotides agree with TRBD1. Germline CDR1 is SGHVS and CDR2 is FQNEAQ. The CDR3 has 14 residues. V dropped 5 bases and J dropped 10; count of bases not matched to a gene: 7. CDR3 loop: CASSADRGGSPLHF. The CDR3 nucleotides read TGTGCCAGCAGCGCCGACAGGGGAGGATCACCCCTCCACTTT.

The J gene is TRBJ1-2, the V gene TRBV23-1, with D unclear. TRBV23-1 is flagged as an ORF with uncertain function. There are 14 residues in the CDR3. V shed 3 bases and J shed 5 bases, with 13 bases lying between them. The CDR3 here is CASSHVREGYGYTF. The CDR3 bases are TGCGCCAGCAGTCACGTCAGAGAGGGTTATGGCTACACCTTC.

This clone was recorded only once. The CDR3 coding sequence is TGTGCCAGCAGCTTAGGTAGTCCTAGCGGGAGTTTTAATGAGCAGTTCTTC. Translating it yields CASSLGSPSGSFNEQFF. The chain couples TRBV7-9 to TRBJ2-1, with TRBD2 matching over 10 bases. The CDR3 covers 17 residues. V shed 1 base, J shed 7 bases, and the junction held 10 bases outside the gene matches. Looked up from germline, CDR1 is SEHNR and CDR2 is FQNEAQ (reference sequence).

J is TRBJ1-2 and V is TRBV18; tentatively, D is TRBD1 (6 bases). CDR1 and CDR2 (germline): KGHSH, LQKENI. V was cut by 3 bases and J by 8 bases, with 16 bases left in between. The CDR3 extends over 14 amino acids. CDR3 DNA sequence: TGTGCCAGCTCACCCCAGGGCAACAGGGAAGGCTACACCTTC. Translation gives CASSPQGNREGYTF.

In its sample, this clone was seen once. The chain combines TRBV29-1 with TRBJ2-2, with TRBD2 matching over 12 bases. V was pared by 3 bases and J by 8 bases, with 1 base of the junction left unmatched. The germline V gene has CDR1 SQVTM and CDR2 ANQGSEA. The CDR3 sequence is 13 residues long. The DNA of the CDR3 is TGCAGCGTTGAGGGGACTAGCGGGGGGGAGCTGTTTTTT. As protein: CSVEGTSGGELFF.

The gene calls are TRBV15 and TRBJ2-7; the D gene is possibly TRBD2 (6 bases). The V gene's germline CDR1 is LNHNV and CDR2 YYDKDF (reference sequence). Trimming stripped 0 bases from V and 4 bases from J, with 10 bases between. There are 14 residues in the CDR3. The CDR3 sequence is CATSRDLGGYEQYF. The DNA of the CDR3 is TGTGCCACCAGCAGAGATTTGGGGGGATACGAGCAGTACTTC.

The chain employs TRBV28 and TRBJ2-7; weak D call: TRBD2 (6 bases). Looked up from germline, CDR1 is MDHEN and CDR2 is SYDVKM. V was cut by 3 bases and J by 6 bases, with 15 bases left in between. The CDR3 contains 14 residues. In DNA form, the CDR3 reads TGTGCCAGCAGTTTGGGAGGCATTTTGTCCGAGCAGTACTTC. Its translation: CASSLGGILSEQYF.

The chain is built from TRBV10-1 and TRBJ2-7, with TRBD1 matching over 10 bases. The CDR3 consists of 17 residues. V trimming: 10 bases; J trimming: 5 bases; junction bases outside the gene matches: 20. CDR1 WNHNN and CDR2 SYGVQD come from the germline V gene (reference sequence). The CDR3: CATDSKPTGGSRDEQYF. The CDR3 coding sequence is TGCGCCACCGACTCCAAACCGACAGGGGGCAGTAGGGACGAGCAGTACTTC.

This chain uses TRBV4-3 with TRBJ1-6; 10 bases line up with TRBD1. The V gene's germline CDR1 is LGHNA and CDR2 YSLEER. J gave up 9 bases and V 3 bases, and 11 bases lay outside the gene matches. The length of the CDR3 is 17 residues. CDR3 in amino acids: CASSQALRRQGASPLHF. The CDR3 nucleotides are TGCGCCAGCAGCCAGGCGTTGCGGAGACAGGGGGCTTCACCCCTCCACTTT.

The V and J genes are TRBV7-9 and TRBJ2-5; the match to TRBD1 covers 7 bases. Germline V lookup: CDR1 SEHNR, CDR2 FQNEAQ (reference sequence). The V and J ends lost 5 bases and 1 base, in that order; junction bases with no gene match: 7. The CDR3 has 15 amino acids. The CDR3 bases are TGTGCCAGCAGCCACTGGACAGGAGTCCAAGAGACCCAGTACTTC. Amino acids: CASSHWTGVQETQYF.

The chain joins TRBV28 to TRBJ2-7, with D tentatively TRBD1 (5 bases). Trimming took off 5 bases at V and 2 bases at J, with 16 bases between the two ends. The CDR3 has 15 residues. Germline CDR1 and CDR2: MDHEN and SYDVKM. The CDR3 nucleotides read TGTGCCAGCAGTCTGGACCCAGGGAAACCCTACGAGCAGTACTTC. It codes for CASSLDPGKPYEQYF.

This clone was found a few times. V and J are TRBV6-1 and TRBJ1-4, with D perhaps matching TRBD1 (5 bases). Trimming removed 3 bases from V and 2 bases from J, with 7 bases in between. The CDR3 totals 14 residues. Germline V CDR1 and CDR2: MNHNS, SASEGT. CDR3 DNA sequence: TGTGCCAGCAGTGACAGGGCCACTAATGAAAAACTGTTTTTT. Protein product: CASSDRATNEKLFF.

This chain uses TRBV7-2 with TRBJ2-5; D gene ambiguous. The J call may be wrong; the DNA end is better matched by TRBJ2-7. The CDR3 is made up of 10 amino acids. Germline CDR1 is SGHTA and CDR2 is FQGNSA. The DNA for the CDR3 is TGTGCCAGCAGCTTTTCCGAGCAGTACTTC. It translates to CASSFSEQYF.

V usage is TRBV7-3 and J usage is TRBJ1-4; 7 bases agree with TRBD1. This CDR3 has 18 residues. V was clipped by 5 bases and J by 0 bases; unmatched bases: 12. Germline loops: CDR1 SGHTA, CDR2 FQGTGA. CDR3 amino acids: CASSLSDRARATNEKLFF. CDR3 bases: TGTGCCAGCAGCCTCTCTGACAGGGCAAGGGCAACTAATGAAAAACTGTTTTTT.

The chain links TRBV9 to TRBJ1-1, with TRBD1 matching 9 bases. The CDR3 runs to 16 residues. Trimming cost V 1 base and J 5 bases; bases outside gene matches: 9. The germline CDR1 and CDR2 sequences are SGDLS and YYNGEE. CDR3 bases: TGTGCCAGCAGCGTACTGGACAGGGGCGCCCGAACTGAAGCTTTCTTT. This encodes CASSVLDRGARTEAFF.

The chain couples TRBV4-1 to TRBJ1-2, with 8 bases fitting TRBD1. Trimming took 0 bases from V and 2 from J; bases not matched to a gene: 11. Germline CDR1 MGHRA, CDR2 YSYEKL. The CDR3 sequence is 18 residues long. As DNA, the CDR3 is TGCGCCAGCAGCCAAGAAGCCCTTGGACAGGGAAGAAACTATGGCTACACCTTC. This gives the protein CASSQEALGQGRNYGYTF.

CDR3 in amino acids: CASSEGTADTQYF. DNA of the CDR3: TGTGCCAGCAGCGAGGGAACAGCAGATACGCAGTATTTT. V gene TRBV11-3 combines with J gene TRBJ2-3, with D perhaps matching TRBD2 (5 bases). This CDR3 has 13 residues. V lost 5 bases, J lost 4 bases, and 10 bases lay in between. CDR1 and CDR2 (germline): SGHNT, YENEEA.

J is TRBJ2-7 and V is TRBV7-3, with TRBD2 matching 7 bases. Germline V lookup: CDR1 SGHTA, CDR2 FQGTGA. V shed 5 bases and J 3 bases; nucleotides not matched to a gene: 4. The CDR3 consists of 13 residues. The CDR3 region is CASSPWGGYEQYF. The CDR3 DNA is TGTGCCAGCAGCCCATGGGGGGGCTACGAGCAGTACTTC. The full variable domain, rest sourced from reference TRBV7-3 and TRBJ2-7, is GAGVSQTPSNKVTEKGKYVELRCDPISGHTALYWYRQSLGQGPEFLIYFQGTGAADDSGLPNDRFFAVRPEGSVSTLKIQRTERGDSAVYLCASSPWGGYEQYFGPGTRLTVT.

The chain uses TRBV10-2 and TRBJ1-6; 7 nucleotides match TRBD1. Trimming cost V 1 base and J 8 bases; bases outside gene matches: 5. Germline assignment: CDR1 WSHSY and CDR2 SAAADI. This CDR3 is built from 15 residues. As DNA, the CDR3 is TGCGCCAGCAGTGAGTGGGGACAGCGCGATTCACCCCTCCACTTT. This encodes CASSEWGQRDSPLHF.

This clone was found once. The chain employs TRBV7-6 and TRBJ2-7; 8 nucleotides agree with TRBD1. CDR1 and CDR2 from the germline V gene are SGHVS and FNYEAQ. V lost 2 bases, J lost 0 bases, and 9 bases stayed unmatched. The CDR3 length is 17 residues. The CDR3 here is CASSLTPPGTGSYEQYF. The CDR3 DNA reads as TGTGCCAGCAGCTTAACGCCCCCGGGGACAGGCTCCTACGAGCAGTACTTC.